This T cell receptor beta chain was sequenced for a study of cytomegalovirus exposure and HLA in healthy donors. Regarding the study as a whole: In a later analysis, DRB1 alleles had the most associated TCRs; HLA-C alleles the fewest.

PCR used 60 Vbeta primers and 13 Jbeta primers. TCRdb's table, derived via immunoSEQ multiplex PCR, lists solely in-frame clones and lacks some. The sample lists around 130,000 clones; about 81% were seen once. The V end was cut by 2 bases, the J end by 2 bases, with 9 bases between. The CDR3 extends over 14 amino acids. Germline values: CDR1 SEHNR, CDR2 FQNEAQ (reference sequence). This clone was counted between two and nine times. Its antigen is undetermined. Sequencing input: PBMCs. This rearrangement joins TRBV7-9 to TRBJ2-5; D not certain. The source is a man aged 35 to 55 in good health and CMV-seronegative. The CDR3 here is CASSLYTNQETQYF. The CDR3 bases are TGTGCCAGCAGCTTATACACAAATCAAGAGACCCAGTACTTC. The variable domain in full, with the rest retrieved from reference TRBV7-9 and TRBJ2-5, is DTGVSQNPRHKITKRGQNVTFRCDPISEHNRLYWYRQTLGQGPEFLTYFQNEAQLEKSRLLSDRFSAERPKGSFSTLEIQRTEQGDSAMYLCASSLYTNQETQYFGPGTRLLVL.